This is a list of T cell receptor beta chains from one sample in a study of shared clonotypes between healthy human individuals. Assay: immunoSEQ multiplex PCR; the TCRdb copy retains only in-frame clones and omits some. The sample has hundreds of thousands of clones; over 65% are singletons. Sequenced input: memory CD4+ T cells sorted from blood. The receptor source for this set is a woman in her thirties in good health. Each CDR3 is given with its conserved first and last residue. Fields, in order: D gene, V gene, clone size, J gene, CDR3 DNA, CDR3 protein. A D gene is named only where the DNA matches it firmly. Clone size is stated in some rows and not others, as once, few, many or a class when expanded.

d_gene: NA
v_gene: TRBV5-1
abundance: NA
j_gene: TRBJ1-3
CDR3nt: TGCGCCAGCAGCTTGGGGTCCCAGGCGGGGAACACCATATATTTT
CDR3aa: CASSLGSQAGNTIYF

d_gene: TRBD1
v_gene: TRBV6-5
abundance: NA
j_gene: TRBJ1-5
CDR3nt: TGTGCCAGCAGAAACACAGGGGTTAATCAGCCCCAGCATTTT
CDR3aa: CASRNTGVNQPQHF

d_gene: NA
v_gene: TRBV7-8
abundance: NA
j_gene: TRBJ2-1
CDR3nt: TGTGCCAGCAGCTTAGCAATTTCCGGGAGCGGCAATGAGCAGTTCTTC
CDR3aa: CASSLAISGSGNEQFF

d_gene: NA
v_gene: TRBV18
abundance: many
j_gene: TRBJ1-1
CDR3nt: TGTGCCAGCTCACCACGCGTGAAGTCCGGTAGAACTGAAGCTTTCTTT
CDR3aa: CASSPRVKSGRTEAFF

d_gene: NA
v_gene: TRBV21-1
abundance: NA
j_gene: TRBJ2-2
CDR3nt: TGTGCCAGCAGCCGGTTTACCGACACCTCGAACACCGGGGAGCTGTTTTTT
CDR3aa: CASSRFTDTSNTGELFF

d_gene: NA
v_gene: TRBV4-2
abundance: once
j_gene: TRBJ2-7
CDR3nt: TGTGCCAGCAGCCAAGCCGGGAGAAGGTACGAGCAGTACTTC
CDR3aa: CASSQAGRRYEQYF

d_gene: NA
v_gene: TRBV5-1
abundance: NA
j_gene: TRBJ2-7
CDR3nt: TGCGCCAGCAGGCCATTAAGGACAGATTCCTACGAGCAGTACTTC
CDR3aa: CASRPLRTDSYEQYF

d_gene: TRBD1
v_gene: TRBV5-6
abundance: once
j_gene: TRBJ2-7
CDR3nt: TGTGCCAGCAGCGTGGGACAGTCACCCTACGAGCAGTACTTC
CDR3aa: CASSVGQSPYEQYF

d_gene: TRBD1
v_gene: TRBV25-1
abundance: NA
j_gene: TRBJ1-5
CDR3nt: TGTGCCAGCAGGGGACAGGGTGGGGATAGCAATCAGCCCCAGCATTTT
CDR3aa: CASRGQGGDSNQPQHF

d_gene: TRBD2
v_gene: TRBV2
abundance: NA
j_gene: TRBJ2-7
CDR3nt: TGTGCCAGCAGTGACGCACTAGCGGGAGGGCAGTACTTC
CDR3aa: CASSDALAGGQYF

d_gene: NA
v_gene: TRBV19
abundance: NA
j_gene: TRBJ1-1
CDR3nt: TGTGCCAGTAAAAGGTCCACAACAGAGACAGCTTTCTTT
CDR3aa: CASKRSTTETAFF

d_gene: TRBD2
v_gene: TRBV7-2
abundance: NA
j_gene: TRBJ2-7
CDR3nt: TGTGCCAGCAGCTTAGGGTCCCGACTAGCGGGTTACGAGCAGTACTTC
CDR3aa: CASSLGSRLAGYEQYF

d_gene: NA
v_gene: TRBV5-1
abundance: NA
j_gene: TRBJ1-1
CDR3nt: TGCGCCAGCACCATGATGGGCGGGGGGCCAAGTCTGAACACTGAAGCTTTCTTT
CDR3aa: CASTMMGGGPSLNTEAFF